This note documents a single T cell receptor (beta chain) sequence. Antigen specificity is unknown. With 60 Vbeta and 13 Jbeta primers, the PCR was carried out. Generated by immunoSEQ multiplex PCR, the TCRdb table keeps only in-frame clones and is missing some. The profile covers about 180,000 clones, with around 80% appearing a single time and 2% to 3% taken by the ten largest. This entry is derived from a study of cytomegalovirus exposure and HLA in healthy donors. General observations from the study: Later examination showed HLA-associated TCR beta chains had greater clonal expansion than equally common others.

CDR3 length equals 14 residues. V was pared by 5 bases and J by 8 bases, with 9 bases of the junction left unmatched. Germline CDR1 reads SGHVS; CDR2 reads FNYEAQ. The study sampled nominally healthy donors, though unrecorded immune exposures were likely. The sequence was obtained from a woman aged 25 to 39 in good health and CMV-seropositive. The chain recombines TRBV7-6 with TRBJ1-2; TRBD1 agrees at 9 bases. Sample: PBMCs. Written as DNA, the CDR3 is TGTGCCAGCAGCCCTGGGACAGGGAGGGGCGGCTACACCTTC. As protein: CASSPGTGRGGYTF.